This TCR beta chain was identified during a study of immune characterization of retroperitoneal liposarcoma. TCRdb called the PCR reads again in MiXCR, with one record for every CDR3 protein. This table has 8,500 to 11,000 distinct CDR3 sequences, about 30% appearing once. Unmatched junction bases numbered 5, after V lost 5 bases and J lost 6 bases. CDR3 length: 13 amino acids. Germline V lookup: CDR1 SGHAT, CDR2 FQDESV (reference sequence). The sample comprised tumor tissue. The V gene is TRBV11-1, the J gene TRBJ1-2, with 8 bases that match TRBD1. This receptor was taken from a female donor with retroperitoneal liposarcoma. DNA for the CDR3: TGTGCCAGCAGCCCGGACAGGGTGGATGGCTACACCTTC. Its protein product is CASSPDRVDGYTF. Full variable domain (missing parts from reference TRBV11-1 and TRBJ1-2): EAEVAQSPRYKITEKSQAVAFWCDPISGHATLYWYRQILGQGPELLVQFQDESVVDDSQLPKDRFSAERLKGVDSTLKIQPAELGDSAMYLCASSPDRVDGYTFGSGTRLTVV.